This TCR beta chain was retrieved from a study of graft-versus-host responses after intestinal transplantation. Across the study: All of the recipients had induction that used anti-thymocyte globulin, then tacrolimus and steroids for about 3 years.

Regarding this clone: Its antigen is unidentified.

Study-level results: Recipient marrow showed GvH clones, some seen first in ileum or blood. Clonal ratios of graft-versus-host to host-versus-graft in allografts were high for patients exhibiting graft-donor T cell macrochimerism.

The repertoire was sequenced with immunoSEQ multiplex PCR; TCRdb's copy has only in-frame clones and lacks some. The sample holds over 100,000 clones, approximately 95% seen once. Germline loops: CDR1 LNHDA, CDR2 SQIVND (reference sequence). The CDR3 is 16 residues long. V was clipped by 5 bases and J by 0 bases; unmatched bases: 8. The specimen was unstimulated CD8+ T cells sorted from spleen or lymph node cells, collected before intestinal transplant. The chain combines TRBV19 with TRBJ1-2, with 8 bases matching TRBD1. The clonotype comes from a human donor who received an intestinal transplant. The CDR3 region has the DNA TGTGCCAGTAGTTCCCACGGACAGGGATCTAACTATGGCTACACCTTC. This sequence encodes CASSSHGQGSNYGYTF. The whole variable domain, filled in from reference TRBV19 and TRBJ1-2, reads DGGITQSPKYLFRKEGQNVTLSCEQNLNHDAMYWYRQDPGQGLRLIYYSQIVNDFQKGDIAEGYSVSREKKESFPLTVTSAQKNPTAFYLCASSSHGQGSNYGYTFGSGTRLTVV.